This T cell receptor (beta chain) was captured in a study of blood T cell repertoires in COVID-19. Trimming shortened V by 8 bases and J by 2 bases, and 12 bases separated the two germline ends. The CDR3 is made up of 13 amino acids. CDR1 is MNHEY, CDR2 SVGAGI, per germline. Methods used by the authors: How many nucleated cells were present was estimated from reference gene primer amplification. Sequencing used immunoSEQ multiplex PCR; TCRdb keeps in-frame clones, though not all of them. The DNA gave D and trimming, while V, J and clone size come from that table. The table shows 150,000 to 200,000 clones, with roughly 80% occurring only once.

The V gene is TRBV6-5, the J gene TRBJ1-2; D perhaps matches TRBD1 (5 bases). The sample was peripheral blood. This clonotype was obtained from a woman aged 70-85 years with acute or convalescent COVID-19. CDR3 in amino acids: CASDQGTNYGYTF. CDR3 nucleotide sequence: TGTGCCAGCGACCAGGGAACCAACTATGGCTACACCTTC.